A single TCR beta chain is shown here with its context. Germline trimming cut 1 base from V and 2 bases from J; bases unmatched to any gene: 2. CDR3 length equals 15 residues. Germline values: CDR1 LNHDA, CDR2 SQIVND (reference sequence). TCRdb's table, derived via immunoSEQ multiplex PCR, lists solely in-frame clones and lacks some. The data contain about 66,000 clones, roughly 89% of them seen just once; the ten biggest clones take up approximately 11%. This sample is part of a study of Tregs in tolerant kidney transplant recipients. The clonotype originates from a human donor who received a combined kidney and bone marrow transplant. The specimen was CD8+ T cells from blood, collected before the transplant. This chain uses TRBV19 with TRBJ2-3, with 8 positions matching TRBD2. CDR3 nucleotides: TGTGCCAGTAGTATAGTCGGGAGGGCCACAGATACGCAGTATTTT. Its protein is CASSIVGRATDTQYF. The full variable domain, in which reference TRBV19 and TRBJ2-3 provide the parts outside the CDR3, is DGGITQSPKYLFRKEGQNVTLSCEQNLNHDAMYWYRQDPGQGLRLIYYSQIVNDFQKGDIAEGYSVSREKKESFPLTVTSAQKNPTAFYLCASSIVGRATDTQYFGPGTRLTVL.